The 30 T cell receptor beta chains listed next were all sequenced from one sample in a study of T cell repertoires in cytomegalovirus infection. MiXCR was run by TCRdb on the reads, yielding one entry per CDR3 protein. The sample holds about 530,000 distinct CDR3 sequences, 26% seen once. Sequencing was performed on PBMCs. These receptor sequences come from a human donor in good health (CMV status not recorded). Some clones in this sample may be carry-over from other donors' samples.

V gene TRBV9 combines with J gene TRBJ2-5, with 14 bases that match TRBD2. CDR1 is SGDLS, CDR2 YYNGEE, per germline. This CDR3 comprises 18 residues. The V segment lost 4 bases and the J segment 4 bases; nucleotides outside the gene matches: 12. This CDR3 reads CASSPRLAGGQGGETQYF. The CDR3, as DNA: TGTGCCAGCAGCCCGAGACTAGCGGGAGGGCAGGGCGGAGAGACCCAGTACTTC. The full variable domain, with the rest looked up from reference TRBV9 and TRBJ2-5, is DSGVTQTPKHLITATGQRVTLRCSPRSGDLSVYWYQQSLDQGLQFLIQYYNGEERAKGNILERFSAQQFPDLHSELNLSSLELGDSALYFCASSPRLAGGQGGETQYFGPGTRLLVL.

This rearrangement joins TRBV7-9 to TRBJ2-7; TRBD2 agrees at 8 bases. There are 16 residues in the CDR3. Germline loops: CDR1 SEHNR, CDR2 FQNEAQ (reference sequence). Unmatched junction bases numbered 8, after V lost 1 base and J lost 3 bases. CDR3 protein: CASSLVAGTRIYEQYF. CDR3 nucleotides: TGTGCCAGCAGCTTAGTAGCGGGGACTAGAATCTACGAGCAGTACTTC.

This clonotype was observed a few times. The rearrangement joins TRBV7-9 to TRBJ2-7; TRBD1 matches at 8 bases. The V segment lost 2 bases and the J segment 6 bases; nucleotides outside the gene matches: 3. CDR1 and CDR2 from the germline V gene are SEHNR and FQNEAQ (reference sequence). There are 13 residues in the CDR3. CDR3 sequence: CASSLNTGGEQYV. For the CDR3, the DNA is TGTGCCAGCAGCTTAAACACAGGGGGCGAGCAGTACGTC.

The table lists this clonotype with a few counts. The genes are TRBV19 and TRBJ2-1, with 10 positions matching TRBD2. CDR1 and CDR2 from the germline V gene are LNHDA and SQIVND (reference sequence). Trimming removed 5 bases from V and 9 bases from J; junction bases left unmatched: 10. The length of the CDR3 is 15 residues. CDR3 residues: CASSVPGLASLEQFF. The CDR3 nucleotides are TGTGCCAGTAGTGTCCCGGGACTAGCGTCTCTTGAGCAGTTCTTC.

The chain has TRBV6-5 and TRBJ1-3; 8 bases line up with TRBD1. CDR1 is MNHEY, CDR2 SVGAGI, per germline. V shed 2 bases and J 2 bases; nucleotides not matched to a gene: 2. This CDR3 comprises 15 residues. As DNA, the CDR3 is TGTGCCAGCAGTTACATGGGACAGGCTGGAAACACCATATATTTT. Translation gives CASSYMGQAGNTIYF.

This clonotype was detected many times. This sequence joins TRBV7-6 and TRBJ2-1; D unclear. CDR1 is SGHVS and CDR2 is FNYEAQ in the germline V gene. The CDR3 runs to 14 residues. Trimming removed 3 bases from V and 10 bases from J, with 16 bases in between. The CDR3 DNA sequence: TGTGCCAGCAGCTTTTCGGAAGTAGGCCGAGAGCAGTTCTTC. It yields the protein CASSFSEVGREQFF.

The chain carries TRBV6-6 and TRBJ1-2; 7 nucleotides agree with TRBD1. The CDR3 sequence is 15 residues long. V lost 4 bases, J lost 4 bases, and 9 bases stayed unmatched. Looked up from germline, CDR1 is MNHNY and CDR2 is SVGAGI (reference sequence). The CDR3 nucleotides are TGTGCCAGCAGTTGGGGTGCGAGGACAGGCTATGGCTACACCTTC. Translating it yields CASSWGARTGYGYTF.

CDR3 residues: CASRGTGVNSPLHF. The DNA for the CDR3 is TGTGCCAGTAGGGGGACAGGGGTCAATTCACCCCTCCACTTT. The chain combines TRBV19 with TRBJ1-6; 10 nucleotides align to TRBD1. Germline values: CDR1 LNHDA, CDR2 SQIVND (reference sequence). V lost 6 bases to trimming and J lost 7 bases; unmatched junction nucleotides: 3. CDR3 length: 14 amino acids.

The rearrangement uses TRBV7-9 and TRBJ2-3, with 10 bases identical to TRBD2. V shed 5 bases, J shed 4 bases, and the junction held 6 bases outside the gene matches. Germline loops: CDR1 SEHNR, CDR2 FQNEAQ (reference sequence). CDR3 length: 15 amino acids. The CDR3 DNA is TGTGCCAGCAGCACCCCCGGGACTAGCGCAGATACGCAGTATTTT. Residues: CASSTPGTSADTQYF.

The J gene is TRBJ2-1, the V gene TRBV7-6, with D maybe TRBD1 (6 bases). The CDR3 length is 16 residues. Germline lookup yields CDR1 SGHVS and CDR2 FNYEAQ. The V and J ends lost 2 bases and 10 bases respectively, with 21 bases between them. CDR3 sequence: CASSLTGSGVKREQFF. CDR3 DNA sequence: TGTGCCAGCAGCTTAACAGGGAGCGGAGTTAAAAGGGAGCAGTTCTTC.

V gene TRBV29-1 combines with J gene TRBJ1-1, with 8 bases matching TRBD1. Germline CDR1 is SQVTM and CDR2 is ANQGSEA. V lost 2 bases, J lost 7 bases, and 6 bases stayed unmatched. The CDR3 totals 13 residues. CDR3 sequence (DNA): TGCAGCGTTGAAAAACAGGGGGTTGGTGAAGCTTTCTTT. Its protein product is CSVEKQGVGEAFF.

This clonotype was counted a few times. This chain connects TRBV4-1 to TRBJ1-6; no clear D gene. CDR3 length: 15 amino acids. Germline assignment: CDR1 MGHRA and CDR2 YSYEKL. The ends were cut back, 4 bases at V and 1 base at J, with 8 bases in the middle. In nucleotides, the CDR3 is TGCGCCAGCAGCCTAGGACGGTCCTATAATTCACCCCTCCACTTT. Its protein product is CASSLGRSYNSPLHF.

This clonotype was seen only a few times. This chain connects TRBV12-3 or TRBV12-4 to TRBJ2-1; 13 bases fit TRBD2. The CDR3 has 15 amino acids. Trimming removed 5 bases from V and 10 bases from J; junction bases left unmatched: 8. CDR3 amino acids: CASSTGLAGVGEQFF. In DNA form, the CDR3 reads TGTGCCAGCAGTACAGGACTAGCGGGAGTGGGCGAGCAGTTCTTC.

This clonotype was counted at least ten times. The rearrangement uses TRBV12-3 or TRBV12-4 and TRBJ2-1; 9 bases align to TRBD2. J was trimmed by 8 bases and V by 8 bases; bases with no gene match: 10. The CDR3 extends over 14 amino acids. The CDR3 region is CASRYLAGNYEQFF. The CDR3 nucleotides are TGTGCCAGCCGTTACCTAGCGGGAAATTATGAGCAGTTCTTC.

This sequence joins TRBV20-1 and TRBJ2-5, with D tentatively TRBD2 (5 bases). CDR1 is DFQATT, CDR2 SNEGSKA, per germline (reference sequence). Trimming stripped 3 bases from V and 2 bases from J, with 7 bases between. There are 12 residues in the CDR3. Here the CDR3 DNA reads TGCAGTGCTAGGGACTTTCAAGAGACCCAGTACTTC. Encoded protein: CSARDFQETQYF.

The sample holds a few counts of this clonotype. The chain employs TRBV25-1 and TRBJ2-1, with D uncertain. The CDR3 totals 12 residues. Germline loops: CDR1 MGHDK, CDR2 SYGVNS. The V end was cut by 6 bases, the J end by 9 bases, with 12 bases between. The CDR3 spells CASRSGRSEQFF. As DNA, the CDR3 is TGTGCCAGCAGATCAGGTAGGAGTGAGCAGTTCTTC.

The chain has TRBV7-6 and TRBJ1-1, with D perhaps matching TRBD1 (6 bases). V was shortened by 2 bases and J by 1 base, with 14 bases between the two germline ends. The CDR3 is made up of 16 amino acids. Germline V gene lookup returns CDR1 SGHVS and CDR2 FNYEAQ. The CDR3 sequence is CASSLYSGEWNTEAFF. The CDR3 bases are TGTGCCAGCAGCTTATATTCAGGGGAATGGAACACTGAAGCTTTCTTT.

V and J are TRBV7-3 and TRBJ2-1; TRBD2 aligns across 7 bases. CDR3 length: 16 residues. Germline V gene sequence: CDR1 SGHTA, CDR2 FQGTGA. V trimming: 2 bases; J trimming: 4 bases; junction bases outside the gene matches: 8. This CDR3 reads CASSLVVGEGYNEQFF. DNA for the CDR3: TGTGCCAGCAGCTTAGTAGTCGGGGAGGGGTACAATGAGCAGTTCTTC.

CDR3 in amino acids: CSARQGNQPQHF. For the CDR3, the DNA is TGCAGCGCCAGACAGGGGAATCAGCCCCAGCATTTT. The chain is built from TRBV29-1 and TRBJ1-5, with 8 bases aligning to TRBD1. Per the germline V gene, CDR1 is SQVTM and CDR2 is ANQGSEA. V shed 7 bases and J 4 bases; nucleotides not matched to a gene: 3. The CDR3 contains 12 residues.

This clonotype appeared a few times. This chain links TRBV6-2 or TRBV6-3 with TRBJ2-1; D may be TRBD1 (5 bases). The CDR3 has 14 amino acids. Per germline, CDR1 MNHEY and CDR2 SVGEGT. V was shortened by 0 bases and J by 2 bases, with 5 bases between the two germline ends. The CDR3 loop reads CASSYSTAYNEQFF. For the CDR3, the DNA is TGTGCCAGCAGTTACTCGACAGCCTACAATGAGCAGTTCTTC.

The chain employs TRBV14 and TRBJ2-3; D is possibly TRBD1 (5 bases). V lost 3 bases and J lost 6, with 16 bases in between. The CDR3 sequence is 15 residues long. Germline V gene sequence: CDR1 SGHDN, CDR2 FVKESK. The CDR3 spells CASSQIQVSRDTQYF. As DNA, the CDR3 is TGTGCCAGCAGCCAGATACAGGTTTCGAGGGATACGCAGTATTTT.

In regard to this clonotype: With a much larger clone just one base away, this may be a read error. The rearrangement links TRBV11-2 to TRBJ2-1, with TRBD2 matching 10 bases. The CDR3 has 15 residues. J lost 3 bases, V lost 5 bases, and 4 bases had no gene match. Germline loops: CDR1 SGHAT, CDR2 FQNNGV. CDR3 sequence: CASSKTSGFYNEQFF. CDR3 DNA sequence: TGTGCCAGCAGCAAGACTAGCGGGTTCTACAATGAGCAGTTCTTC.

This chain's CDR3 is CASTLSTGTEAFF. CDR3 bases: TGTGCCAGCACCTTATCGACAGGGACTGAAGCTTTCTTT. V gene TRBV28 combines with J gene TRBJ1-1, with TRBD1 matching over 7 bases. V trimming: 7 bases; J trimming: 5 bases; junction bases outside the gene matches: 7. Germline lookup yields CDR1 MDHEN and CDR2 SYDVKM. The CDR3 is made up of 13 amino acids.

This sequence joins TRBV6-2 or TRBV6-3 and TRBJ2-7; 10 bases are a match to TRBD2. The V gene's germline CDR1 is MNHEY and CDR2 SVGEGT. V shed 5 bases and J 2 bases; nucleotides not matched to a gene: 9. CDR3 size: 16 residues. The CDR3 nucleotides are TGTGCCAGCAGTGATGGTCTAGCGGGAGAAACCTACGAGCAGTACTTC. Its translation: CASSDGLAGETYEQYF.

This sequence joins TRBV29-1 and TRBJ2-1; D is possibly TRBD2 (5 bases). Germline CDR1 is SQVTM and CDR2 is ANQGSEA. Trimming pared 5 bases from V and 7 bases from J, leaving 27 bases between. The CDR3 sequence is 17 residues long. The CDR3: CSVLFIARERIGNEQFF. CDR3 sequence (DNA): TGCAGCGTTTTATTCATAGCTCGCGAGCGGATAGGGAATGAGCAGTTCTTC.

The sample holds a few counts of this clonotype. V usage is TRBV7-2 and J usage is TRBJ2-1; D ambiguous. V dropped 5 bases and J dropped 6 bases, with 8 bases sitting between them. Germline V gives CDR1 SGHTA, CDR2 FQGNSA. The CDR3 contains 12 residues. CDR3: CASSPAFNEQFF. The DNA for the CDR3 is TGTGCCAGCAGCCCTGCCTTCAATGAGCAGTTCTTC.

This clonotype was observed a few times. The CDR3 is CATSDRLAGDINEQFF. The CDR3 DNA is TGTGCCACCAGTGACCGGCTAGCGGGAGATATCAATGAGCAGTTCTTC. The chain is built from TRBV24-1 and TRBJ2-1; TRBD2 agrees at 10 bases. V lost 4 bases and J lost 6; bases outside the gene matches: 8. This CDR3 comprises 16 residues. Germline values: CDR1 KGHDR, CDR2 SFDVKD.

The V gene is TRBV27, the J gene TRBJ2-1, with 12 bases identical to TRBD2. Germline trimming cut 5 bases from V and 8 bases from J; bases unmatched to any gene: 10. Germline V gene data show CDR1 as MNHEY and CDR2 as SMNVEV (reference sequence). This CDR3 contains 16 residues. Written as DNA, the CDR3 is TGTGCCAGCAGTCCACCTAGCGGGAGGGTTCAACATGAGCAGTTCTTC. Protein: CASSPPSGRVQHEQFF.

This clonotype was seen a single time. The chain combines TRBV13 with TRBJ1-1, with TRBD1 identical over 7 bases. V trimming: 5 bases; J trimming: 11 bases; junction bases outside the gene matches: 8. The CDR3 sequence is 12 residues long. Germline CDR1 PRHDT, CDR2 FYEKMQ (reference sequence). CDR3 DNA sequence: TGTGCCAGCAGCCTTCTCAGGGGGGCGGCTTTCTTT. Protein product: CASSLLRGAAFF. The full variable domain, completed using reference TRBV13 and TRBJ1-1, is AAGVIQSPRHLIKEKRETATLKCYPIPRHDTVYWYQQGPGQDPQFLISFYEKMQSDKGSIPDRFSAQQFSDYHSELNMSSLELGDSALYFCASSLLRGAAFFGQGTRLTVV.

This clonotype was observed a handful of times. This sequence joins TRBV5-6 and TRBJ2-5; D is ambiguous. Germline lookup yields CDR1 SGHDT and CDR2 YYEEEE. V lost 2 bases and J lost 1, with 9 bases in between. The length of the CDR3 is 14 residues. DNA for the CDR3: TGTGCCAGCAGCTTAGTGGAGATCCAAGAGACCCAGTACTTC. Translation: CASSLVEIQETQYF.